These 16 T cell receptor beta chains were sequenced from one sample in a study of shared clonotypes between healthy human individuals. Naive CD8 cells lacked CD45RO and underwent positive selection for CCR7, leaving out terminally differentiated effector memory CD45RA+ cells. Repertoires were generated with immunoSEQ multiplex PCR, while TCRdb's copy carries only in-frame clones and drops some. The table has under 2,000,000 clones, about 95% seen once; the top ten hold under 1.5%. The sequencing sample was made of naive CD8+ T cells sorted from blood. These receptors were collected from a young man in good health.

The gene calls are TRBV28 and TRBJ2-7; 7 bases are a match to TRBD2. This CDR3 is 15 amino acids long. The V and J ends lost 6 bases and 0 bases, in that order; junction bases with no gene match: 8. CDR1 and CDR2 from the germline V gene are MDHEN and SYDVKM. The CDR3 nucleotides read TGTGCCAGCAGCCACGTAAAGCGGGACTCCTACGAGCAGTACTTC. Amino acids: CASSHVKRDSYEQYF.

Note on this clone: The sample holds other DNA sequences that translate to the same CDR3. J is TRBJ2-7 and V is TRBV6-5, with TRBD1 identical over 8 bases. Per germline, CDR1 MNHEY and CDR2 SVGAGI. The CDR3 is made up of 15 amino acids. V lost 2 bases and J lost 3; bases outside the gene matches: 6. CDR3 residues: CASSYLGTGGYEQYF. The CDR3 DNA reads TGTGCCAGCAGTTACCTCGGGACAGGAGGCTACGAGCAGTACTTC.

The rearrangement joins TRBV10-3 to TRBJ2-5, with D possibly being TRBD1 or TRBD2 (6 bases each). Germline CDR1 ENHRY, CDR2 SYGVKD. V was cut by 4 bases and J by 4 bases, with 13 bases left in between. The CDR3 is made up of 14 amino acids. The CDR3 sequence is CAISVGGPIETQYF. Here the CDR3 DNA reads TGTGCCATCAGTGTAGGGGGGCCCATAGAGACCCAGTACTTC.

The chain carries TRBV5-4 and TRBJ1-6; perhaps TRBD1 as D (6 bases). The V end was cut by 3 bases, the J end by 10 bases, with 14 bases between. This CDR3 has 14 amino acids. Per the germline V gene, CDR1 is SGHNT and CDR2 is YYREEE (reference sequence). CDR3 nucleotide sequence: TGTGCCAGCAGCTATACAGGGCTCGGATCACCCCTCCACTTT. The encoded protein is CASSYTGLGSPLHF.

The chain recombines TRBV7-8 with TRBJ1-4, with D possibly matching TRBD1 (5 bases). The CDR3 covers 14 residues. CDR1 is SGHVS, CDR2 FQNEAQ, per germline. The V end lost 4 bases, the J end lost 8 bases, and 14 bases lay between the germline ends. In DNA, the CDR3 is TGTGCCAGCAGCTGGCAGGGCCTTCGAGAAAAACTGTTTTTT. This encodes CASSWQGLREKLFF.

The rearrangement uses TRBV7-9 and TRBJ2-3; 13 bases match TRBD2. The CDR3 spans 16 residues. With 5 bases clipped from V and 2 bases from J, the junction kept 4 bases outside the gene matches. Germline loops: CDR1 SEHNR, CDR2 FQNEAQ (reference sequence). This CDR3 is CASSALAGGITDTQYF. The CDR3 DNA reads TGTGCCAGCAGCGCACTAGCGGGGGGGATCACAGATACGCAGTATTTT.

This rearrangement joins TRBV7-9 to TRBJ2-7; D might be TRBD1 (6 bases). The CDR3 runs to 15 residues. Deletions cut 3 bases from V and 2 bases from J, with 14 bases between. The germline V gene encodes CDR1 SEHNR and CDR2 FQNEAQ (reference sequence). In DNA, the CDR3 is TGTGCCAGCAGCTTTGGACGAGGGGGTGCCTACGAGCAGTACTTC. This codes for CASSFGRGGAYEQYF.

The genes are TRBV4-1 and TRBJ2-2; D unclear. Trimming removed 6 bases at V and 3 bases at J, with 5 bases between. Germline CDR1 MGHRA, CDR2 YSYEKL. The CDR3 loop spans 12 amino acids. The CDR3 DNA reads as TGCGCCAGCAGTGGGGACACCGGGGAGCTGTTTTTT. This gives the protein CASSGDTGELFF.

This chain uses TRBV7-2 with TRBJ1-2; TRBD1 aligns across 7 bases. The V gene end was trimmed by 8 bases and the J gene end by 0 bases; junction bases not matched to a gene: 18. The CDR3 is 18 amino acids. Germline CDR1 and CDR2: SGHTA and FQGNSA. CDR3 sequence reads: CASGHSATGFLTNYGYTF. CDR3 nucleotide sequence: TGTGCCAGCGGCCATTCTGCGACAGGGTTTCTGACTAACTATGGCTACACCTTC.

The gene calls are TRBV16 and TRBJ1-2; tentatively, D is TRBD1 (5 bases). This CDR3 has 15 residues. Between the trimmed V and J ends, which lost 4 bases and 2 bases, there was a span of 14 bases. Germline CDR1 and CDR2: KGHSY and FQNENV. CDR3 in DNA: TGTGCCAGCAGCCGGGGATCCGGGGGAAACTATGGCTACACCTTC. Its protein product is CASSRGSGGNYGYTF.

The rearrangement links TRBV5-6 to TRBJ2-4, with TRBD2 as a possible D gene (6 bases). This CDR3 has 15 residues. Germline CDR1 and CDR2: SGHDT and YYEEEE. Trimming took off 3 bases at V and 8 bases at J, with 18 bases between the two ends. In nucleotides, the CDR3 is TGTGCCAGCAGCTCAAAACCGGGAGAACGGGACATTCAGTACTTC. Its translation is CASSSKPGERDIQYF.

This clone was recorded only once. The CDR3 spells CASSQSRGQGPTDTQYF. CDR3 DNA sequence: TGCGCCAGCAGCCAGAGCCGGGGACAGGGGCCCACAGATACGCAGTATTTT. The chain joins TRBV4-3 to TRBJ2-3, with 10 bases that match TRBD1. The CDR3 sequence is 17 residues long. Losses at the gene ends were 3 bases for V and 2 bases for J; bases not matched to a gene: 8. Looked up from germline, CDR1 is LGHNA and CDR2 is YSLEER.

The chain employs TRBV5-1 and TRBJ2-7; D remains unclear. V shed 4 bases and J shed 0 bases, with 5 bases lying between them. The CDR3 totals 12 residues. Germline V gene lookup returns CDR1 SGHRS and CDR2 YFSETQ. Here the CDR3 reads CASSPNSYEQYF. In DNA form, the CDR3 reads TGCGCCAGCAGCCCCAACTCCTACGAGCAGTACTTC.

The chain is built from TRBV7-8 and TRBJ1-5; D uncertain. The germline CDR1 and CDR2 sequences are SGHVS and FQNEAQ. The CDR3 is 15 amino acids. V gave up 2 bases and J gave up 1 base, with 9 bases separating them. The CDR3 DNA is TGTGCCAGCAGCTTATTGGAAGTGAGCAATCAGCCCCAGCATTTT. Translation: CASSLLEVSNQPQHF.

The chain couples TRBV11-1 to TRBJ2-1; TRBD2 matches 12 bases. V dropped 4 bases and J dropped 4; count of bases not matched to a gene: 5. The CDR3 totals 16 residues. CDR1 and CDR2 from the germline V gene are SGHAT and FQDESV (reference sequence). CDR3 loop: CASSSRTSGAYNEQFF. The CDR3 nucleotides read TGTGCCAGCAGCTCGCGGACTAGCGGGGCGTACAATGAGCAGTTCTTC.

V gene TRBV25-1 combines with J gene TRBJ2-7; no clear D. V gave up 6 bases and J gave up 7 bases, with 7 bases separating them. The length of the CDR3 is 10 residues. The germline V gene encodes CDR1 MGHDK and CDR2 SYGVNS. CDR3 in amino acids: CASSHLEQYF. DNA for the CDR3: TGTGCCAGCAGCCACCTGGAGCAGTACTTC.